The source of this T cell receptor beta chain is a study of T-cell memory formation after mild COVID-19. Study as a whole: TCR clusters were mostly donor specific.

Study findings and constraints: The appearance of some responding clones in pre-infection memory suggested that cross-reactive memory joined. CD4/CD8 balance held among clones contracting day 15 to 85, and later expanders leaned CD4+.

Trimming left V 7 bases short and J 0 bases short, with 20 bases between. The CDR3 spans 16 residues. Germline lookup yields CDR1 SQVTM and CDR2 ANQGSEA. Sample barcodes and UMIs were carried by the TCR alpha and TCR beta cDNA libraries that 5'RACE generated with constant-segment primers. TCRdb re-called the 5' RACE reads with MiXCR, one entry per CDR3 protein. The table shows a few hundred thousand distinct CDR3 sequences, with about 22% occurring only once. This clonotype was seen a handful of times. The antigen remains unidentified. Sequenced: PBMCs or a T cell subset sorted from them (not recorded which). The TCR originated in an adult woman who had mild COVID-19 (a few samples of this study predate the infection). Cell type and time point are not known. The chain couples TRBV29-1 to TRBJ2-3; D is unclear. The CDR3: CSGAPAATRSTDTQYF. CDR3 in DNA: TGCAGCGGGGCCCCTGCGGCCACGCGGAGCACAGATACGCAGTATTTT.